A single count supports the clone carrying this T cell receptor beta chain. Its specificity is unknown. The germline CDR1 and CDR2 sequences are SGHTS and YDEGEE. Trimming took off 4 bases at V and 0 bases at J, with 19 bases between the two ends. The CDR3 is 18 amino acids. Between 2014 and 2017, patients underwent resection in Japan or China. H&E slides confirmed each diagnosis, reviewed by two pathologists independently. Here immunoSEQ multiplex PCR was the method, and the copy in TCRdb shows in-frame clones only, minus some. The sample includes under 10,000 clones, roughly 79% of them seen just once. The data are from a study of immune evolution from preneoplasia to lung adenocarcinoma. Study outcomes and limitations: Top clone share appeared to fall from AAH through AIS, MIA, adenocarcinoma. Later-stage lesions appeared to have more T cells, more diversity, less clonality.

This clonotype was sampled from a person aged 55-80 years with lung adenocarcinoma. The chain employs TRBV5-8 and TRBJ1-4; D is possibly TRBD1 (5 bases). The sequenced material came from FFPE adjacent normal lung tissue. The CDR3 DNA follows: TGTGCCAGCAGCCCCCTCCGACAGATGATTTCAACTAATGAAAAACTGTTTTTT. This sequence encodes CASSPLRQMISTNEKLFF.